This entry lists 20 T cell receptor beta chains sequenced from one sample in a study of T cell responses to AZD1222 COVID-19 vaccine. Method: immunoSEQ multiplex PCR; TCRdb's copy keeps in-frame clones and lacks some. Of approximately 100,000 clones in the sample, about 90% were seen once. Sample: peripheral blood, taken on day 0 of AZD1222 vaccination. Receptors originate from an adult in good health.

This clone was counted a few times. Here the CDR3 reads CASSVGSGSYEQYF. CDR3 DNA: TGTGCCAGCAGCGTAGGTAGCGGCTCCTACGAGCAGTACTTC. The rearrangement uses TRBV9 and TRBJ2-7; maybe TRBD2 (6 bases). Trimming stripped 0 bases from V and 0 bases from J, with 7 bases between. CDR3 length equals 14 residues. Looked up from germline, CDR1 is SGDLS and CDR2 is YYNGEE.

This clone showed up just a few times. The V and J genes are TRBV10-3 and TRBJ1-1; D unresolved. The CDR3 has 13 amino acids. Germline V lookup: CDR1 ENHRY, CDR2 SYGVKD. The V and J ends lost 10 bases and 3 bases respectively, with 15 bases between them. DNA for the CDR3: TGTGCCACGTGTGTCCGGGCTGACACTGAAGCTTTCTTT. The encoded protein is CATCVRADTEAFF.

The rearrangement links TRBV3-1 (or the pseudogene TRBV3-2) to TRBJ1-2; 7 bases are a match to TRBD1. Germline V gene sequence: CDR1 LGHDT, CDR2 YNNKEL (reference sequence). The V segment lost 2 bases and the J segment 8 bases; nucleotides outside the gene matches: 5. The CDR3 length is 13 residues. CDR3 in DNA: TGTGCCAGCAGCCAACGACAGGGCGGGGGCTACACCTTC. Its translation is CASSQRQGGGYTF.

V usage is TRBV11-3 and J usage is TRBJ2-4; unclear D gene. The CDR3 extends over 16 amino acids. Germline V CDR1 and CDR2: SGHNT, YENEEA. V gave up 1 base and J gave up 0 bases, with 10 bases separating them. CDR3 loop: CASSLGGTGAKNIQYF. CDR3 DNA: TGTGCCAGCAGCTTAGGAGGAACGGGAGCCAAAAACATTCAGTACTTC. The full variable domain, rest sourced from reference TRBV11-3 and TRBJ2-4, is EAGVVQSPRYKIIEKKQPVAFWCNPISGHNTLYWYLQNLGQGPELLIRYENEEAVDDSQLPKDRFSAERLKGVDSTLKIQPAELGDSAVYLCASSLGGTGAKNIQYFGAGTRLSVL.

The chain has TRBV18 and TRBJ2-1; TRBD1 agrees at 7 bases. Unmatched junction bases numbered 4, after V lost 0 bases and J lost 5 bases. Germline CDR1 KGHSH, CDR2 LQKENI. This CDR3 comprises 15 residues. The CDR3 spells CASSPPGQYNNEQFF. For the CDR3, the DNA is TGTGCCAGCTCACCACCGGGACAGTATAACAATGAGCAGTTCTTC.

V gene TRBV12-3 or TRBV12-4 combines with J gene TRBJ2-1, with D maybe TRBD1 (6 bases). This CDR3 has 13 amino acids. V lost 5 bases and J lost 6, with 11 bases in between. CDR3 sequence reads: CASSPRQANEQFF. The CDR3, as DNA: TGTGCCAGCAGTCCCCGACAGGCCAATGAGCAGTTCTTC.

This chain's CDR3 is CASMGGPQRSYNEQFF. The CDR3 DNA is TGTGCCAGTATGGGAGGGCCTCAGCGCTCCTACAATGAGCAGTTCTTC. The chain has TRBV19 and TRBJ2-1; TRBD2 aligns across 7 bases. This CDR3 region has 16 residues. Per germline, CDR1 LNHDA and CDR2 SQIVND (reference sequence). V shed 7 bases and J 0 bases; nucleotides not matched to a gene: 9.

The rearrangement uses TRBV6-5 and TRBJ1-1; possibly TRBD1 for D (6 bases). Germline CDR1 is MNHEY and CDR2 is SVGAGI. The CDR3 consists of 13 residues. Trimming shortened V by 6 bases and J by 1 base, and 9 bases separated the two germline ends. The CDR3, as DNA: TGTGCCAGCAGCACGGGACAGAACACTGAAGCTTTCTTT. Translation gives CASSTGQNTEAFF.

Concerning this clone: Other nucleotide sequences in the sample specify the same CDR3. The CDR3 protein is CASSFRYEQYF. CDR3 DNA: TGTGCCAGCAGTTTTCGGTACGAGCAGTACTTC. This rearrangement joins TRBV12-3 or TRBV12-4 to TRBJ2-7; D gene uncertain. This CDR3 contains 11 residues. Trimming pared 3 bases from V and 4 bases from J, leaving 4 bases between.

As concerns this clone: The sample has other DNA sequences that encode this CDR3 too. The rearrangement uses TRBV5-4 and TRBJ2-7; D possibly corresponds to TRBD1 (5 bases). Germline CDR1 is SGHNT and CDR2 is YYREEE (reference sequence). The length of the CDR3 is 14 residues. V was shortened by 0 bases and J by 2 bases, with 9 bases between the two germline ends. CDR3 in DNA: TGTGCCAGCAGCTTGGACCAGGGTCCCTACGAGCAGTACTTC. Translation gives CASSLDQGPYEQYF.

The rearrangement links TRBV12-3 or TRBV12-4 to TRBJ2-5; TRBD1 matches at 8 bases. Unmatched junction bases numbered 0, after V lost 1 base and J lost 5 bases. The CDR3 length is 13 residues. The CDR3 here is CASSLGTGETQYF. CDR3 bases: TGTGCCAGCAGTTTAGGGACAGGGGAGACCCAGTACTTC.

The sample holds one count of this clone. The V gene is TRBV6-5, the J gene TRBJ2-7, with D uncertain. Trimming removed 7 bases from V and 2 bases from J, with 15 bases in between. The CDR3 loop spans 14 amino acids. Germline V gene sequence: CDR1 MNHEY, CDR2 SVGAGI. The CDR3 sequence is CASTPSMFTYEQYF. Here the CDR3 DNA reads TGTGCCAGCACCCCCTCAATGTTTACCTACGAGCAGTACTTC.

The rearrangement links TRBV7-6 to TRBJ2-1; TRBD2 is a possible D gene (5 bases). Trimming stripped 1 base from V and 0 bases from J, with 13 bases between. Germline V gene lookup returns CDR1 SGHVS and CDR2 FNYEAQ. CDR3 length: 17 residues. The CDR3, as DNA: TGTGCCAGCAGCTTAGAAGCGGATATCAGCTCCTACAATGAGCAGTTCTTC. This gives the protein CASSLEADISSYNEQFF. Full variable domain (remainder filled in from reference TRBV7-6 and TRBJ2-1): GAGVSQSPRYKVTKRGQDVALRCDPISGHVSLYWYRQALGQGPEFLTYFNYEAQQDKSGLPNDRFSAERPEGSISTLTIQRTEQRDSAMYRCASSLEADISSYNEQFFGPGTRLTVL.

The V call is TRBV29-1, the J call TRBJ1-2; no reliable D call. The CDR3 loop spans 13 amino acids. Per the germline V gene, CDR1 is SQVTM and CDR2 is ANQGSEA. V shed 4 bases and J shed 2 bases, with 11 bases lying between them. For the CDR3, the DNA is TGCAGCGTTGCACACCTAGGAAACTATGGCTACACCTTC. It specifies CSVAHLGNYGYTF.

The chain recombines TRBV29-1 with TRBJ2-2; weak D call: TRBD2 (5 bases). The CDR3 is 14 amino acids. CDR1 is SQVTM and CDR2 is ANQGSEA in the germline V gene. Trimming left V 4 bases short and J 5 bases short, with 14 bases between. CDR3 loop: CSVGGQRTTGELFF. CDR3 in DNA: TGCAGCGTTGGGGGTCAGCGGACGACCGGGGAGCTGTTTTTT.

The genes are TRBV2 and TRBJ1-1; 8 nucleotides line up with TRBD1. Germline loops: CDR1 SNHLY, CDR2 FYNNEI. V was clipped by 6 bases and J by 4 bases; unmatched bases: 10. The CDR3 runs 15 residues. CDR3 protein: CASRERQGFGTEAFF. The CDR3 DNA sequence: TGTGCCAGCAGGGAAAGACAGGGGTTTGGCACTGAAGCTTTCTTT.

The gene calls are TRBV27 and TRBJ2-7; 8 bases line up with TRBD1. J lost 2 bases, V lost 3 bases, and 9 bases had no gene match. CDR1 and CDR2 from the germline V gene are MNHEY and SMNVEV (reference sequence). CDR3 size: 16 residues. Written as DNA, the CDR3 is TGTGCCAGCAGTTTTGGGGCAGGGACAGGCACCTACGAGCAGTACTTC. This codes for CASSFGAGTGTYEQYF.

The chain is built from TRBV6-5 and TRBJ2-5; D is ambiguous. V shed 0 bases and J shed 2 bases, with 7 bases lying between them. The CDR3 sequence is 14 residues long. Looked up from germline, CDR1 is MNHEY and CDR2 is SVGAGI. The CDR3 DNA reads TGTGCCAGCAGTTACTCGTATAGACAAGAGACCCAGTACTTC. Amino acid sequence: CASSYSYRQETQYF.

This chain uses TRBV27 with TRBJ2-5; D might be TRBD2 (5 bases). This CDR3 spans 13 amino acids. Trimming cost V 3 bases and J 3 bases, with 8 bases left between them. Germline values: CDR1 MNHEY, CDR2 SMNVEV (reference sequence). The DNA for the CDR3 is TGTGCCAGCAGTTTTTCGCGGGAAGAGACCCAGTACTTC. Protein sequence: CASSFSREETQYF.

The chain carries TRBV9 and TRBJ1-2; D is perhaps TRBD1 (5 bases). CDR3 length: 14 residues. V dropped 4 bases and J dropped 2 bases, with 12 bases sitting between them. The V gene's germline CDR1 is SGDLS and CDR2 YYNGEE. The CDR3 nucleotides are TGTGCCAGCAGCCCCCATTGGGGCAACTATGGCTACACCTTC. This gives the protein CASSPHWGNYGYTF.